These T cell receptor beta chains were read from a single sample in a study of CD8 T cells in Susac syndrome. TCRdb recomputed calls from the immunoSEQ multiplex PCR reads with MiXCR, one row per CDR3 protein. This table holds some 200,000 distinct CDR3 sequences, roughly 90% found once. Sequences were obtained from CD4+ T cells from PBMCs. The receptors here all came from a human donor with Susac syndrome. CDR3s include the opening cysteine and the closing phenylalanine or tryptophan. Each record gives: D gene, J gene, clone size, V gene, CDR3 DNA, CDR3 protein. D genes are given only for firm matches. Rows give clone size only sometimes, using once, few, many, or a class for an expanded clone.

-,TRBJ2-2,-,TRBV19,TGTGCCAGTAGCCCCCAGAGCGGGTCTTACACCGGGGAGCTGTTTTTT,CASSPQSGSYTGELFF
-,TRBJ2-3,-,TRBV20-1,TGCAGTGTAGTATACACAGATACGCAGTATTTT,CSVVYTDTQYF
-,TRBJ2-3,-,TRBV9,TGTGCCAGCAGCGTAGAAAGCAGGCATACGCAGTATTTT,CASSVESRHTQYF
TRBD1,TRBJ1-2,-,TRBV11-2,TGTGCCAGCAGCTACACACGACAGGGGACAAATGGCTACACCTTC,CASSYTRQGTNGYTF
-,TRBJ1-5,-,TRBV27,TGTGCCAGCAGTTTATCGAGGAATGGGCCGCCCCAGCATTTT,CASSLSRNGPPQHF
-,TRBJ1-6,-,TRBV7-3,TGTGCCAGCAGCTTATCGACGAATTCACCCCTCCACTTT,CASSLSTNSPLHF
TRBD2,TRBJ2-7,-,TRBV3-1,TGTGCCAGCAGCCAAGTTCCGACTAGCCCCGGGGAGCAGTACTTC,CASSQVPTSPGEQYF
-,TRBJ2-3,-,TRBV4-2,TGTGCCAGCAGCCAAGGGCGAAGGGGCGCAGATACGCAGTATTTT,CASSQGRRGADTQYF
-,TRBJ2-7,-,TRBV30,TGTGCCTGGAGCAGCTACTACGAGCAGTACTTC,CAWSSYYEQYF
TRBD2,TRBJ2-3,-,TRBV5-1,TGCGCCAGCAGGATCCCTAGCGGGAACCCCGCAGAAGATACGCAGTATTTT,CASRIPSGNPAEDTQYF
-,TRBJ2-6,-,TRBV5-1,TGCGCCAGCAGCTTCAGGGTTACCGGGGCCAACGTCCTGACTTTC,CASSFRVTGANVLTF
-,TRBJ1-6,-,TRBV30,TGTGCCTGGAGGGGGACCCTGAATTCACCCCTCCACTTT,CAWRGTLNSPLHF
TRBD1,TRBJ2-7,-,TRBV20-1,TGCAGTGCTACGGACAGGGGGATCTACGAGCAGTACTTC,CSATDRGIYEQYF
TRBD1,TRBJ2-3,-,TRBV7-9,TGTGCCAGCAGCTTAGGACAGGGGAGCACAGATACGCAGTATTTT,CASSLGQGSTDTQYF
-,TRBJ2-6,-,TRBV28,TGTGCCAGCAGCACAGGAACCGGGGCCAACGTCCTGACTTTC,CASSTGTGANVLTF
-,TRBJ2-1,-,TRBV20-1,TGCAGTGCTAGTTCACTACAGGGTTCCAGAGAGCAGTTCTTC,CSASSLQGSREQFF
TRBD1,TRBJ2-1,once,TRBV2,TGTGCCAGCAGAGGACAGGTCTCCTACAATGAGCAGTTCTTC,CASRGQVSYNEQFF
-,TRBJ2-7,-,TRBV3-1,TGTGCCAGCAGCCAAGTGGACCGATCCTACGAGCAGTACTTC,CASSQVDRSYEQYF
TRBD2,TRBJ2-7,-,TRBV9,TGTGCCAGCAGCGTCTCCTCGGGGGGTTACGAGCAGTACTTC,CASSVSSGGYEQYF
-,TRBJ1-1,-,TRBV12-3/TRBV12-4,TGTGCCAGCAGTTCACATATTAGGGACACTGAAGCTTTCTTT,CASSSHIRDTEAFF
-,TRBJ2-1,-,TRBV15,TGTGCCACCAGCAGAGATAAACAGCTCAACAATGAGCAGTTCTTC,CATSRDKQLNNEQFF
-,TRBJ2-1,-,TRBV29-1,TGCAGCGTTGCTTCCAGGGTAAAGAATCCCCCCTACAATGAGCAGTTCTTC,CSVASRVKNPPYNEQFF
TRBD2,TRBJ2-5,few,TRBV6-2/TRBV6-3,TGTGCCAGCAGACGGAGGACTAGCGATGAGACCCAGTACTTC,CASRRRTSDETQYF
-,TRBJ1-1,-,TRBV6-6,TGTGCCAGCAAACTAGGGCCCGAAGCTTTCTTT,CASKLGPEAFF
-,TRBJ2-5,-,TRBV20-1,TGCAGTGCCCGAGAACTAGGGAGAGAGACCCAGTACTTC,CSARELGRETQYF
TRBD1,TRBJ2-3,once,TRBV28,TGTGCCAGCAGAACCGGGACAGGGGTTGCAGATACGCAGTATTTT,CASRTGTGVADTQYF
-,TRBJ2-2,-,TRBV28,TGTGCCAGCAGTTCTAGCGAGCGGGAGCTGTTTTTT,CASSSSERELFF
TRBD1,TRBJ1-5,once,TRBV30,TGTGCCTGTACCAACCGGGACAGGAGTCAGCCCCAGCATTTT,CACTNRDRSQPQHF
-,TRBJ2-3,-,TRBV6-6,TGTGCCAGCAGCCGGACTGTATGGAGCACAGATACGCAGTATTTT,CASSRTVWSTDTQYF
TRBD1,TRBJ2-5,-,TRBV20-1,TGCAGTGCCGTAAGGCAGGGGGTCCAAGAGACCCAGTACTTC,CSAVRQGVQETQYF
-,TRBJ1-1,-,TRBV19,TGTGCCAGTAGCGGGCGGCAGGAGCTCCGATCGGCTTTCTTT,CASSGRQELRSAFF
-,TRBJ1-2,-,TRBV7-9,TGTGCCAGCAGCGAAAGGACGGAGACTAACTATGGCTACACCTTC,CASSERTETNYGYTF
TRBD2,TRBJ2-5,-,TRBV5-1,TGCGCCAGCAGCTTGGTAGACCCAGCGGGGGAGACCCAGTACTTC,CASSLVDPAGETQYF
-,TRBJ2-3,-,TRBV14,TGTGCCAGCAGCCCCGGGGTGGCAGATACGCAGTATTTT,CASSPGVADTQYF
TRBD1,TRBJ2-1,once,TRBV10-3,TGTGCCATCAAGCTCGGGACAGGGGACGTCAATGAGCAGTTCTTC,CAIKLGTGDVNEQFF
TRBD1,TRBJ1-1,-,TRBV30,TGTGCCTGTGGGACAGGAGACATGAACACTGAAGCTTTCTTT,CACGTGDMNTEAFF
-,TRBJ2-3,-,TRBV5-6,TGTGCCAGCAGCTTTCGAGATACGCAGTATTTT,CASSFRDTQYF
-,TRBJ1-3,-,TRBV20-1,TGCAGTGCTAGAGGGAAGGGGGTGCTTCACTCTGGAAACACCATATATTTT,CSARGKGVLHSGNTIYF
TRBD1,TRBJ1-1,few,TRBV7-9,TGTGCCAGTAGCCTACAGGGGAGCACTGAAGCTTTCTTT,CASSLQGSTEAFF
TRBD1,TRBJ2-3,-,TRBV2,TGTGCCAGCAGTGAGTTGCGACAGGGGTCAGATACGCAGTATTTT,CASSELRQGSDTQYF
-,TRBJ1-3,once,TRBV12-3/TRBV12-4,TGTGCCAGCAGTCAGCGGACAGTCTCTGGAAACACCATATATTTT,CASSQRTVSGNTIYF
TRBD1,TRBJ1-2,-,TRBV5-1,TGCGCCAGCAGCTTCGAGACAGGGGGCTCTGGCTACACCTTC,CASSFETGGSGYTF
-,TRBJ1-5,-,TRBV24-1,TGTGCCACCAGTGATTTCGGGGTCGTGGGCAATCAGCCCCAGCATTTT,CATSDFGVVGNQPQHF
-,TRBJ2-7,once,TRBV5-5,TGTGCCAGCAGCCAGGAGCCGGAAAGCTCCTACGAGCAGTACTTC,CASSQEPESSYEQYF
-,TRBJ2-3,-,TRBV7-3,TGTGCCAGCAGCTTATTGGGTGCCGCTAGCACAGATACGCAGTATTTT,CASSLLGAASTDTQYF
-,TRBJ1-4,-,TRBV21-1,TGTGCCAGCAGCAAAGCACCGGGACAGGGGAGGGAAAAACTGTTTTTT,CASSKAPGQGREKLFF
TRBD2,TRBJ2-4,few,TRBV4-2,TGTGCCAGCAGCCAAGAACTAGCGGGAGAACAAAACATTCAGTACTTC,CASSQELAGEQNIQYF
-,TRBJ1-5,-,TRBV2,TGTGCCAGCAGTGAATTGCGGGCCAATCAGCCCCAGCATTTT,CASSELRANQPQHF
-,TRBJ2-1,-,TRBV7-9,TGTGCCTCTTACCCTCGTGCCCCGAGGAGGGATGACAATGAGCAGTTCTTC,CASYPRAPRRDDNEQFF
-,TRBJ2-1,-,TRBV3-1,TGTGCCAGCAGCCAAGGTTATGGGATAACGTTCTTC,CASSQGYGITFF
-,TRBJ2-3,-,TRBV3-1,TGTGCCAGCAGCCATAGCGGTAGCACAGATACGCAGTATTTT,CASSHSGSTDTQYF
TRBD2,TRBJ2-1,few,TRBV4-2,TGTGCCAGCAGCCAAGACCCCCCGGGACTAGCGGGGAACAATGAGCAGTTCTTC,CASSQDPPGLAGNNEQFF
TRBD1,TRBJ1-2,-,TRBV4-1,TGCGCCAGCAGCCAACCATGGGGACAGACTAACTATGGCTACACCTTC,CASSQPWGQTNYGYTF
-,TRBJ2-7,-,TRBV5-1,TGCGCCAGCAGCTTGACCGGGAAACAGCGAGTGGGCGAGCAGTACTTC,CASSLTGKQRVGEQYF
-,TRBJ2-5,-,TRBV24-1,TGTGCCACCAGTGATGCACAAGGGGGGCCAGAGACCCAGTACTTC,CATSDAQGGPETQYF
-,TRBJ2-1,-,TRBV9,TGTGCCAGCAGCGTACAGAGGGGGGAGCAGTTCTTC,CASSVQRGEQFF
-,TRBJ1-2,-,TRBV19,TGTGCCAGTACCCCGGACGGGGTTGGCTACACCTTC,CASTPDGVGYTF
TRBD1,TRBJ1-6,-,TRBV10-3,TGTGCCATCAGTTTGGGACAGGATAATTCACCCCTCCACTTT,CAISLGQDNSPLHF